This T cell receptor beta chain was documented in a study of blood T cells in healthy people across ages. Study conclusions and caveats: Both naive CD4+ cell counts and diversity were greater in long-lived donors than in aged donors.

Peripheral blood samples of 7.5 to 10 milliliters were drawn from each donor. The CDR3 covers 13 residues. Germline CDR1 SGHRS, CDR2 YFSETQ. Trimming pared 4 bases from V and 3 bases from J, leaving 8 bases between. A second PCR of 7 to 11 cycles used a sample-barcoded 5' primer and a J-beta primer mix. One entry per CDR3 protein results from TCRdb running MiXCR on the 5' RACE reads. The sample carries hundreds of thousands of distinct CDR3 sequences, around 45% recorded once. Note on this clonotype: Its antigen remains unknown.

The sequence was collected from a man aged 55 to 70 in good health. The J gene is TRBJ2-1, the V gene TRBV5-1; D remains unclear. The specimen sequenced was blood. The CDR3 coding sequence is TGCGCCAGCAGCCCACAGATCTACAATGAGCAGTTCTTC. Translation: CASSPQIYNEQFF.